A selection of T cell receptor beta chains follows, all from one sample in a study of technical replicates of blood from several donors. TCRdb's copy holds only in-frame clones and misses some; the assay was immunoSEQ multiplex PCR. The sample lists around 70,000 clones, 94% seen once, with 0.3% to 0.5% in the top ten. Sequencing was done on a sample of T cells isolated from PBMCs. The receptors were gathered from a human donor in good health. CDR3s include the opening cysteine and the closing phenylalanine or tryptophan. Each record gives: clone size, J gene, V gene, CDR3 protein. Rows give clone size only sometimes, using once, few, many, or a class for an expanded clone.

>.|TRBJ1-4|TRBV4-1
CASSQVTINEKLFF
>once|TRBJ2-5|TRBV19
CASSIAGNQQETQYF
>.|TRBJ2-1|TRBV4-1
CASSQNRGLRQFF
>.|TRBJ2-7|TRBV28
CASSSPPWREAYEQYF
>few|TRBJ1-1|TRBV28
CASAGSEAFF
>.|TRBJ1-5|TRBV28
CASYEATQPQHF
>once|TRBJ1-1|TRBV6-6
CASSFVIDRRLKAFF
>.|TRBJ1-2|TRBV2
CASRSGGGYTF
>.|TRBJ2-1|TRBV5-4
CASSYGFRTSGNNEQFF
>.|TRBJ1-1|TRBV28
CASSRTGGERWDTEAFF
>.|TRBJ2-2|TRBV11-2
CASSTASPGTGELFF
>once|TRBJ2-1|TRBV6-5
CASSYSRLYNEQFF
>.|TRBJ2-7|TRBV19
CASSINSLYEQYF
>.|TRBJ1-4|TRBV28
CASSLVTATNEKLFF
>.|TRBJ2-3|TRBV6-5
CASSSPLGGSTDTQYF
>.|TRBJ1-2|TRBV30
CAAGIYGYTF
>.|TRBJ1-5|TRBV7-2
CASSLDRGSGNQPQHF
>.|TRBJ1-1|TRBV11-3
CASSRGNTEAFF
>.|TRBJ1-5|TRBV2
CASLREPNQPQHF
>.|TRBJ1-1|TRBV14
CASSQADSLTPEAFF
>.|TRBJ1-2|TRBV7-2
CASSSGGGNYGYTF